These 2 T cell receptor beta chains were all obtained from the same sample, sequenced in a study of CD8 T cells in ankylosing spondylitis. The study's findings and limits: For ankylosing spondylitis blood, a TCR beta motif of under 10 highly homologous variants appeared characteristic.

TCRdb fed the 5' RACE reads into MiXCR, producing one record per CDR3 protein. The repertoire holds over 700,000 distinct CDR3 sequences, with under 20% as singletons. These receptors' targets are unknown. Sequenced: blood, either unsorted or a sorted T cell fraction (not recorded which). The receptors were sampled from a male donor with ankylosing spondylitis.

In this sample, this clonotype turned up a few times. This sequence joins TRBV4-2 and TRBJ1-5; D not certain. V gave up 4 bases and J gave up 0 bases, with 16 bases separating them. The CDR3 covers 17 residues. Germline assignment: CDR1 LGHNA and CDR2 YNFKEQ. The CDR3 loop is CASSPRMTDHSNQPQHF. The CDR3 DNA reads TGTGCCAGCAGCCCAAGAATGACGGATCATAGCAATCAGCCCCAGCATTTT.

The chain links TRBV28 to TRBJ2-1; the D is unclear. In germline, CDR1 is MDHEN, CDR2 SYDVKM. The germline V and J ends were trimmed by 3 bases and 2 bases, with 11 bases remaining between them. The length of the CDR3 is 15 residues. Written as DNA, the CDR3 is TGTGCCAGCAGTTTGTCGTACAGCGCCTACAATGAGCAGTTCTTC. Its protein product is CASSLSYSAYNEQFF.